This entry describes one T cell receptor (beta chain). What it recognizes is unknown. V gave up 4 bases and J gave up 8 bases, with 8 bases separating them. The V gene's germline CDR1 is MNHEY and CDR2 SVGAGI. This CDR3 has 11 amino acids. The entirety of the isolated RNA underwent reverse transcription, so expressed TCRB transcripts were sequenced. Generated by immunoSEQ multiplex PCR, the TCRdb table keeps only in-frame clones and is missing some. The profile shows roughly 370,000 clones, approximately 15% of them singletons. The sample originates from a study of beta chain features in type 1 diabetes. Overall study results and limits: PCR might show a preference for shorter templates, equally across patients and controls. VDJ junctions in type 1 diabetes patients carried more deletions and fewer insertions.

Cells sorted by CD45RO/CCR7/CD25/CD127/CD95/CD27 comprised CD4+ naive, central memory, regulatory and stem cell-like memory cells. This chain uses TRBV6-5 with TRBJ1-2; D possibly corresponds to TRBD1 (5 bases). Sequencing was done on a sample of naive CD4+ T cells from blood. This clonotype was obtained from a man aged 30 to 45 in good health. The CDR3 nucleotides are TGTGCCAGCAGTTCAGGGTTCGGCTACACCTTC. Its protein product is CASSSGFGYTF.